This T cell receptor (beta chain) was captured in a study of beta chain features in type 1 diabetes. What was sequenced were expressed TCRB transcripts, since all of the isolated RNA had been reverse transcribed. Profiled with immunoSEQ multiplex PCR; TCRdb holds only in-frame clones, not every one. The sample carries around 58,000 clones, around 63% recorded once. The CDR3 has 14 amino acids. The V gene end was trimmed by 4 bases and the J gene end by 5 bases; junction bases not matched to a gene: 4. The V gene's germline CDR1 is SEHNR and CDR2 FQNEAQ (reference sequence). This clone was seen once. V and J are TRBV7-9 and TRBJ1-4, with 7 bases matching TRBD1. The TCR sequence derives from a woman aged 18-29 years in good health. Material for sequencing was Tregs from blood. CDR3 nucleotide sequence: TGTGCCAGCAGCTGGCGGGACAGAAATGAAAAACTGTTTTTT. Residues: CASSWRDRNEKLFF.